The T cell receptor (beta chain) described here comes from a study of shared clonotypes between healthy human individuals. The CDR3 sequence is 16 residues long. Looked up from germline, CDR1 is SGHAT and CDR2 is FQDESV (reference sequence). CD45RO-negative CD8 cells positively selected for CCR7 made up the naive population, which excluded terminally differentiated effector memory CD45RA+ cells. Only in-frame clones appear in the TCRdb table, and some are missing; sequencing was by immunoSEQ multiplex PCR. The table lists 2 million to 2.5 million clones, less than 95% of them singletons, with about 1.1% in the top ten.

The clonotype was recovered from a man in his late teens or twenties in good health. The material sequenced was naive CD8+ T cells sorted from blood. The genes are TRBV11-1 and TRBJ2-5, with 9 bases fitting TRBD1. The DNA end lines up better with TRBJ2-7; the J call may be wrong. This chain's CDR3 is CASSMPGTGFPYEQYF. CDR3 bases: TGTGCCAGCAGCATGCCGGGGACAGGGTTTCCCTACGAGCAGTACTTC.